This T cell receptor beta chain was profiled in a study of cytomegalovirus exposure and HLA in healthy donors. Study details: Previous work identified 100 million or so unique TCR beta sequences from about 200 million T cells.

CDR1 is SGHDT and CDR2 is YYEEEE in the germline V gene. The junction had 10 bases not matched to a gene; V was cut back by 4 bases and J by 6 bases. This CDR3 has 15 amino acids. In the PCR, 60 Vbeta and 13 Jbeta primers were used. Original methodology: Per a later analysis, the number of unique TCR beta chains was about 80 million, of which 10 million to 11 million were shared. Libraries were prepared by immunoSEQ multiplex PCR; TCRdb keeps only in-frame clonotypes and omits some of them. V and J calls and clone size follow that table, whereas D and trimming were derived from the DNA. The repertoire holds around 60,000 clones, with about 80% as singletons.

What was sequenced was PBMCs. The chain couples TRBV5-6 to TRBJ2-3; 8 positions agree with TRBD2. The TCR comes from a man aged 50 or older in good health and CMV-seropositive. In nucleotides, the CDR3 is TGTGCCAGCAGCCCGGGGGGGCCCTCCGGGGATACGCAGTATTTT. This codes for CASSPGGPSGDTQYF.